This T cell receptor (beta chain) was captured in a study of OX40 agonist ivuxolimab in advanced cancers. Context from the whole study: Ivuxolimab, which targeted the costimulatory receptor OX40 (CD134), was an agonistic, fully human IgG2 monoclonal antibody. In the dose-escalation cohort, 65% to 85% of patients were male, and the mean age was 60 years with a range of roughly 23 to 79. The purpose of peripheral TCRbeta sequencing was to test whether ivuxolimab changed TCR sequence diversity and led to clonal T-cell expansion. Of the 50 to 55 dose-escalation patients, hepatocellular carcinoma was present in approximately 20, melanoma in approximately 15, renal cell carcinoma in 9 and head and neck cancer in 9. The paper reports the monotherapy dose-escalation portion (N of about 47 patients) of the phase I ivuxolimab trial. Partial responses occurred in three dose-escalation patients, of whom one had hepatocellular carcinoma and two had cutaneous melanoma. Intravenous ivuxolimab was administered to patients every 2 weeks at six dose levels: 0.01, 0.1, 0.3, 1.5, 3 and 10 mg/kg. Prior anti-PD-1, anti-PD-L1 or anti-CTLA-4 therapy was permitted, and checkpoint inhibitors had been received by around 40% of dose-escalation patients.

Study-level results and caveats: Low levels of normalized T-cell clonal expansion were also seen in some patients who did not respond. On average, CD8+ T cells showed more expanded clones than CD4+ T cells after ivuxolimab. At doses of 0.1 to 3.0 mg/kg, clonal expansion of both CD4+ and CD8+ blood T cells was observed from baseline to week 6. Antigen specificity was not determined for the clonally expanded peripheral T cells. In the 0.1-3.0 mg/kg groups, partial responders were among the patients with the lowest normalized peripheral clonal expansion, particularly in CD8+ T cells.

Notes on this clone: Its antigen remains unidentified. Per-base quality was not reported, and no clone a single base away is much larger than it.

The trial excluded patients who had a history of autoimmune disease or who were on systemic immunosuppression. Peripheral blood for TCR sequencing was drawn from every dose cohort at baseline, at cycle 4 day 1 and at cycle 7 day 1. Samples were obtained from an open-label, multicenter, first-in-human phase I dose-escalation trial of ivuxolimab. Adults with locally advanced or metastatic head and neck squamous cell, hepatocellular, melanoma or renal cell carcinoma were enrolled in the trial. Before TCR sequencing, CD4+ T cells and CD8+ T cells from peripheral blood were sorted into separate populations. To sequence the TCRbeta CDR3 region, genomic DNA was isolated from the sorted cells. The immunoSEQ Assay was used to sequence the TCRbeta CDR3 regions. As stored in TCRdb, this immuneACCESS dataset retains in-frame rearrangements with V and J assigned. A fraction of the clones does not appear; measured against another copy, unresolved V genes explain less than half of the discrepancy, and the remainder lacks a known reason. Across this sample there are roughly 97,000 clones, with approximately 87% seen only once. Roughly 5.5% of the sample belongs to the ten largest clones.

The sample consisted of CD4+ or CD8+ T cells sorted from blood, taken in a trial of the OX40 agonist ivuxolimab. This receptor was taken from an adult with an advanced solid tumor such as melanoma, head and neck, liver or kidney cancer.

The nucleotides are TGTGCCAGTAGTATTAGGGACAGTGGAATCTATAGCAATCAGCCCCAGCATTTT. This gives the protein CASSIRDSGIYSNQPQHF. This receptor chain uses TRBV19 and TRBJ1-5, with TRBD1 matching 7 junction bases. V trim: 3 bases; J trim: 0 bases; unmatched bases: 11. Including the terminal cysteine and phenylalanine, the CDR3 comprises 18 residues. Of the read, only the CDR3 DNA is kept; its 54 bases are in frame from base 1. The germline V gene (reference sequence) yields LNHDA for CDR1 and SQIVND for CDR2.